The text below deals with one T cell receptor (beta chain). These data are taken from a study of blood T cell repertoires in COVID-19. Clones were read by immunoSEQ multiplex PCR, and TCRdb kept only the in-frame ones, dropping some. The sample consists of 55,000 to 75,000 clones, 70% to 90% of them appearing once. The junction had 9 bases not matched to a gene; V was cut back by 3 bases and J by 4 bases. Germline V gene lookup returns CDR1 LGHNA and CDR2 YNFKEQ. The CDR3 consists of 16 residues. The specimen was peripheral blood. The J gene is TRBJ1-1, the V gene TRBV4-2; 9 nucleotides align to TRBD1. The sequence derives from a man aged 45-65 years with active COVID-19. The DNA for the CDR3 is TGTGCCAGCAGCCAGGGGACAGGGATCCGGGGCACTGAAGCTTTCTTT. It yields the protein CASSQGTGIRGTEAFF.